This T cell receptor (beta chain) is from a study of identical twins. Worth noting for this clonotype: As yet, its antigen is unknown.

Trimming at V came to 5 bases and at J to 6 bases, leaving 5 bases not matched to a gene. This CDR3 has 13 amino acids. Germline V gene sequence: CDR1 DFQATT, CDR2 SNEGSKA (reference sequence). TCRdb fed the 5' RACE reads into MiXCR, producing one record per CDR3 protein. The data hold under 250,000 distinct CDR3 sequences, with 7.5% observed a single time. Study-level results: Analyses based on zero insertions could be partly confounded by invariant MAIT and iNKT cells. Cord blood's abundant beta clonotypes had fewer insertions, unlike memory repertoires. Researchers reported weaker excess twin sharing in beta out-of-frame sequences.

These data also featured in a second study, about yellow fever vaccine responses in identical twins.

The TCR originated in a woman under 30 in good health. Input material: memory (CD45RO+) T cells sorted from blood. V and J are TRBV20-1 and TRBJ2-7; 12 bases match TRBD1. The CDR3 sequence is CSAAGQGALEQYF. Written as DNA, the CDR3 is TGCAGTGCTGCGGGACAGGGGGCTCTCGAGCAGTACTTC.